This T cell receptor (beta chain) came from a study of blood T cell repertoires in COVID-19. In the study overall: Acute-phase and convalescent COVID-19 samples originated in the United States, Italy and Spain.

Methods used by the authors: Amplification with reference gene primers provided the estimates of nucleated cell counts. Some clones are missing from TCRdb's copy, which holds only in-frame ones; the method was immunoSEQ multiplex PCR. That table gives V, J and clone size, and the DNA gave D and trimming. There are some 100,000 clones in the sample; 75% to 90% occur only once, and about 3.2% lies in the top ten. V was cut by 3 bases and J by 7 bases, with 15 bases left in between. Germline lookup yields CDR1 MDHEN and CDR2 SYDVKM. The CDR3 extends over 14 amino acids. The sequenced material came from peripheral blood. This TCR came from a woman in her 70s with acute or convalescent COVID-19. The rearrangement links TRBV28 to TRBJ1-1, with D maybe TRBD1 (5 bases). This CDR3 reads CASSLGGAIVEAFF. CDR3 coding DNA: TGTGCCAGCAGTTTGGGCGGGGCCATCGTTGAAGCTTTCTTT.